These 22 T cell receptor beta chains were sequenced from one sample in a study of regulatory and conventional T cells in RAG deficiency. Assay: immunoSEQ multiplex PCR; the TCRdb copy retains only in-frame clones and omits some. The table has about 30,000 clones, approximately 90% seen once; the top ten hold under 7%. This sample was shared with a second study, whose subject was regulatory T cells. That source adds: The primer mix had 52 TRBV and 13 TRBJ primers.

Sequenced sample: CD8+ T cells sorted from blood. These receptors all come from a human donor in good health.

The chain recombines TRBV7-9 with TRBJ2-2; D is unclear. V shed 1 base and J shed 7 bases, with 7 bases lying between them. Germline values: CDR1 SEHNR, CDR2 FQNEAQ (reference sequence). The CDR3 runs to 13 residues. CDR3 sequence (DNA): TGTGCCAGCAGCTTAGGAGGTGGCGGGGAGCTGTTTTTT. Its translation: CASSLGGGGELFF.

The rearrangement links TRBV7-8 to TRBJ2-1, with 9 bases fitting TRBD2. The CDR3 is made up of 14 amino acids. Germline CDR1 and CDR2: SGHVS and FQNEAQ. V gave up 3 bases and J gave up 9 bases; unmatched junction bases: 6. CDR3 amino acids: CASSFLAGEGEQFF. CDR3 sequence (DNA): TGTGCCAGCAGCTTTTTAGCGGGGGAGGGTGAGCAGTTCTTC.

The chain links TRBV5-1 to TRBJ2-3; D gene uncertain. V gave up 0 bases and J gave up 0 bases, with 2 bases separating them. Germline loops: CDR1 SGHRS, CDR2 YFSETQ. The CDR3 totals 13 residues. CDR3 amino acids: CASSLDSTDTQYF. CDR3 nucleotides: TGCGCCAGCAGCTTGGACAGCACAGATACGCAGTATTTT.

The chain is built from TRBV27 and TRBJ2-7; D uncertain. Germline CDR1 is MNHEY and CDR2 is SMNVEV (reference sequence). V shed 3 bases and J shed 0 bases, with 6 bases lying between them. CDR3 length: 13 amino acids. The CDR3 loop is CASSFESSYEQYF. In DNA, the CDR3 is TGTGCCAGCAGTTTTGAAAGCTCCTACGAGCAGTACTTC.

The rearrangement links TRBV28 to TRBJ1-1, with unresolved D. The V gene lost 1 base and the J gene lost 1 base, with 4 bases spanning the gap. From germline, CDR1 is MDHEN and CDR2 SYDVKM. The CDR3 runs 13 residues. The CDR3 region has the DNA TGTGCCAGCAGTTTATTGTCGAACACTGAAGCTTTCTTT. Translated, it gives CASSLLSNTEAFF.

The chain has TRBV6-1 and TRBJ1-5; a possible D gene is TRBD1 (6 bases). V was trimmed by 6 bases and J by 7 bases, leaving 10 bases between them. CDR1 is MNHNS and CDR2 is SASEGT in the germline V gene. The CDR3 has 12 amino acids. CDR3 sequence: CASRQGVQPQHF. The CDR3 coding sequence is TGTGCCAGCAGACAGGGAGTCCAGCCCCAGCATTTT.

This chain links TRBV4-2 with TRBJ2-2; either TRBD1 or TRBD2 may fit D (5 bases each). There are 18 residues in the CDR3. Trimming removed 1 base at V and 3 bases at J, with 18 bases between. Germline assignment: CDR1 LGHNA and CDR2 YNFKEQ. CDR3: CASSQVPWDEQYTGELFF. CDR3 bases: TGTGCCAGCAGCCAAGTACCCTGGGACGAGCAATACACCGGGGAGCTGTTTTTT.

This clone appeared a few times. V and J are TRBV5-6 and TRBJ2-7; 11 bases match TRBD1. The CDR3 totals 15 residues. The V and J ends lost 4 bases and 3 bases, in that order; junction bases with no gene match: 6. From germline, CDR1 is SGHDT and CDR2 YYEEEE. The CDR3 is CASSETGTGGYEQYF. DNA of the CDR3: TGTGCCAGCAGCGAAACCGGGACAGGGGGCTACGAGCAGTACTTC.

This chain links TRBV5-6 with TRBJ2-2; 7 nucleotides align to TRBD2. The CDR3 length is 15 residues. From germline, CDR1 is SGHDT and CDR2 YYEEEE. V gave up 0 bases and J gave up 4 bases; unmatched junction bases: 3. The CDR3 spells CASSLVGGSTGELFF. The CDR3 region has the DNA TGTGCCAGCAGCTTGGTGGGGGGGTCCACCGGGGAGCTGTTTTTT.

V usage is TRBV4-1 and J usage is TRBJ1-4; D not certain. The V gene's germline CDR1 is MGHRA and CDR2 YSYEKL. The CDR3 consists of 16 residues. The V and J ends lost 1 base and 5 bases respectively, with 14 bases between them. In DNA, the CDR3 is TGCGCCAGCAGCCAAGGTAACCTTGCGAGCAATGAAAAACTGTTTTTT. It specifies CASSQGNLASNEKLFF.

The CDR3 DNA reads TGTGCCAGCAGTGACAGGGGATCCTACGAGCAGTACTTC. Protein sequence: CASSDRGSYEQYF. The V and J genes are TRBV6-1 and TRBJ2-7; maybe TRBD1 (6 bases). The CDR3 is made up of 13 amino acids. Trimming stripped 3 bases from V and 1 base from J, with 7 bases between. Germline lookup yields CDR1 MNHNS and CDR2 SASEGT.

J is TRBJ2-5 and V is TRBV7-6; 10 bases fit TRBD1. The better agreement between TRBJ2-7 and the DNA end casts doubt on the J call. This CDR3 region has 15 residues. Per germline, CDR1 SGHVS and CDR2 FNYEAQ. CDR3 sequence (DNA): TGTGCCAGCAGCTATGGACAGGGGGAAATCTACGAGCAGTACTTC. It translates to CASSYGQGEIYEQYF.

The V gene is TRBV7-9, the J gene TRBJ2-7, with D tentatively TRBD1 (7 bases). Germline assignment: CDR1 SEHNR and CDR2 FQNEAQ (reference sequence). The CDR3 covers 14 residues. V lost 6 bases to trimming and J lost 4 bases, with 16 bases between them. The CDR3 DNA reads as TGTGCCAGCAGGGTCGGAGGGGGCGGTTACGAGCAGTACTTC. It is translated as CASRVGGGGYEQYF. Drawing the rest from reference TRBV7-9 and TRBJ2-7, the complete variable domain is DTGVSQNPRHKITKRGQNVTFRCDPISEHNRLYWYRQTLGQGPEFLTYFQNEAQLEKSRLLSDRFSAERPKGSFSTLEIQRTEQGDSAMYLCASRVGGGGYEQYFGPGTRLTVT.

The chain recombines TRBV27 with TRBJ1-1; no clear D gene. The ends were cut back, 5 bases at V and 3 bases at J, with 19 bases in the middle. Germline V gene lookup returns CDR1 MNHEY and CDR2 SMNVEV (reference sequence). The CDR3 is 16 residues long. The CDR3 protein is CASSPESVTWDTEAFF. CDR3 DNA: TGTGCCAGCAGTCCAGAATCCGTGACGTGGGACACTGAAGCTTTCTTT.

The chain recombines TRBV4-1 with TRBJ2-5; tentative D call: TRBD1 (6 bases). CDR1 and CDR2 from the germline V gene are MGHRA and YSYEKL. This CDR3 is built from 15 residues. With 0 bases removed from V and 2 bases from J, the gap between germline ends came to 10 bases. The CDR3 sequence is CASSQDRTAQETQYF. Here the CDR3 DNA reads TGCGCCAGCAGCCAAGACCGGACAGCTCAAGAGACCCAGTACTTC.

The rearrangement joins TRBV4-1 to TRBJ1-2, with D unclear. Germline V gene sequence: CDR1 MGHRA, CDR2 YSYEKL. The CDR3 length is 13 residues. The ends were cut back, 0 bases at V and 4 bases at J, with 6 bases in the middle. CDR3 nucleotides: TGCGCCAGCAGCCAAGAGCCAGCCTATGGCTACACCTTC. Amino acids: CASSQEPAYGYTF.

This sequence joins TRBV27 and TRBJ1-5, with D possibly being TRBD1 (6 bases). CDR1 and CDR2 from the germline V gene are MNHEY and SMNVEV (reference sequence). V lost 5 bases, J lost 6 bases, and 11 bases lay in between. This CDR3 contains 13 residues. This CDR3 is CASSGGQTQPQHF. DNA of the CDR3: TGTGCCAGCAGTGGTGGACAGACTCAGCCCCAGCATTTT.

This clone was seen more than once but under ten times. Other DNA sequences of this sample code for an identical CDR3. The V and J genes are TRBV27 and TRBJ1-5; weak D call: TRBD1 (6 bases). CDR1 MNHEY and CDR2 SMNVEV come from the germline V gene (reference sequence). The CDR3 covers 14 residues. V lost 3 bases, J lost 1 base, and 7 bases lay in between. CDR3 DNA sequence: TGTGCCAGCAGTTTGCAGGGGAGCAATCAGCCCCAGCATTTT. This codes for CASSLQGSNQPQHF.

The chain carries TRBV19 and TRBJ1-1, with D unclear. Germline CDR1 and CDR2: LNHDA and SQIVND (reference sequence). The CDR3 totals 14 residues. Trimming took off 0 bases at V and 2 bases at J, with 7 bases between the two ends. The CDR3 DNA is TGTGCCAGTAGTATAGAGCTCTATAACACTGAAGCTTTCTTT. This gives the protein CASSIELYNTEAFF.

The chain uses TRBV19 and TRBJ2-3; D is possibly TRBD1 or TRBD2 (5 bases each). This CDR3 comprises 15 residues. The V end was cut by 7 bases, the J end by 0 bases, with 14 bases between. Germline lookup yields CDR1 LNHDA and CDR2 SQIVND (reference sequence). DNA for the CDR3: TGTGCCAGTAACACCAATTGGGGGAGCACAGATACGCAGTATTTT. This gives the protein CASNTNWGSTDTQYF.

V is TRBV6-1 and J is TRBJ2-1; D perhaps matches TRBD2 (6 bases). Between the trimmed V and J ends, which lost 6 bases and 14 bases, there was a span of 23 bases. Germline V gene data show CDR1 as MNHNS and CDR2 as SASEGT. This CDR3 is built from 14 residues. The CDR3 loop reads CASSPSPTEGMKFF. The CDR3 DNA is TGTGCCAGCAGCCCTTCCCCCACGGAGGGGATGAAGTTCTTC.

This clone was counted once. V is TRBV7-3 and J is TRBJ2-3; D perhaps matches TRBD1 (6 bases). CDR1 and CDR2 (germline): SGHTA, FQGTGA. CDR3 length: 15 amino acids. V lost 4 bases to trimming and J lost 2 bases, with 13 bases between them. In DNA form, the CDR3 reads TGTGCCAGCAGCTATCAGGGACATTCCACAGATACGCAGTATTTT. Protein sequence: CASSYQGHSTDTQYF.